This TCR beta chain was retrieved from a study of identical twins. Overall study findings and caveats: Modelling underestimated the level of out-of-frame TCR alpha sharing observed in monozygotic twins.

The sample holds many counts of this clonotype. What it binds is unknown. TCRdb re-derived calls from the 5' RACE reads in MiXCR, one entry per CDR3 protein. The data show 650,000 to 750,000 distinct CDR3 sequences, less than 25% seen once. Deletions cut 5 bases from V and 2 bases from J, with 13 bases between. CDR1 is KGHSH and CDR2 is LQKENI in the germline V gene. The length of the CDR3 is 14 residues. In addition, the sample was reused for a study of T cells expressing NK-cell markers. That publication notes: Questions lingered over whether expanded NKG2C+ T cell clones were HCMV-specific.

This chain connects TRBV18 to TRBJ2-7, with D hard to call. Source material: PBMCs. The source is a woman between 18 and 30 years old in good health. CDR3: CASSADRTTYEQYF. The CDR3 region has the DNA TGTGCCAGCTCAGCCGACCGGACGACCTACGAGCAGTACTTC.